The 18 T cell receptor beta chains in this list originate from one sample, sequenced in a study of blood T cell repertoires in COVID-19. Produced via immunoSEQ multiplex PCR; TCRdb's table is partial and in-frame only. This table holds over 50,000 clones, roughly 84% found once. Sequenced: peripheral blood. The receptors were gathered from a middle-aged man with acute or convalescent COVID-19.

The chain employs TRBV19 and TRBJ2-1, with 11 bases matching TRBD2. The J segment lost 6 bases and the V segment lost 3 bases, leaving 7 bases of the junction unmatched. The length of the CDR3 is 16 residues. Germline V gene lookup returns CDR1 LNHDA and CDR2 SQIVND (reference sequence). The CDR3 here is CASSIRPLAGGNEQFF. The CDR3 bases are TGTGCCAGTAGTATCCGACCTCTAGCGGGGGGCAATGAGCAGTTCTTC.

The V gene is TRBV6-5, the J gene TRBJ1-2, with TRBD1 matching 10 bases. The CDR3 runs to 13 residues. Germline CDR1 reads MNHEY; CDR2 reads SVGAGI. With 5 bases clipped from V and 9 bases from J, the junction kept 6 bases outside the gene matches. This chain's CDR3 is CASSTGTGERYTF. CDR3 sequence (DNA): TGTGCCAGCAGTACCGGGACAGGGGAACGCTACACCTTC.

The rearrangement uses TRBV7-9 and TRBJ2-7, with D unclear. The CDR3 runs 14 residues. V lost 0 bases, J lost 7 bases, and 13 bases lay in between. The germline gives CDR1 SEHNR, CDR2 FQNEAQ (reference sequence). The CDR3 DNA sequence: TGTGCCAGCAGCTTAGCGCAAGGAAGAGGAGAGCAGTACTTC. This codes for CASSLAQGRGEQYF.

The chain has TRBV27 and TRBJ1-3; 7 positions agree with TRBD1. The CDR3 is made up of 14 amino acids. CDR1 is MNHEY, CDR2 SMNVEV, per germline (reference sequence). V dropped 8 bases and J dropped 11; count of bases not matched to a gene: 15. For the CDR3, the DNA is TGTGCCAGCGGCTCCGGGACAGTACCATACCCCATATATTTT. Its protein is CASGSGTVPYPIYF.

Written as DNA, the CDR3 is TGTGCCAGCAGCTTGGGAACGACAGGGGCCTACGAGCAGTACTTC. This sequence encodes CASSLGTTGAYEQYF. This chain joins TRBV6-5 and TRBJ2-7; 8 bases match TRBD1. After removal of 6 bases from V and 2 bases from J, the junction contained 9 bases not matched to a gene. In germline, CDR1 is MNHEY, CDR2 SVGAGI. This CDR3 comprises 15 residues.

Here the CDR3 reads CASPSRGRDSNEQFF. The CDR3 bases are TGTGCCAGTCCCTCCCGCGGGAGGGATTCCAATGAGCAGTTCTTC. This chain joins TRBV19 and TRBJ2-1, with 9 bases that match TRBD2. The CDR3 is 15 amino acids. The J segment lost 6 bases and the V segment lost 8 bases, leaving 11 bases of the junction unmatched. The V gene's germline CDR1 is LNHDA and CDR2 SQIVND (reference sequence). The full variable domain, completed using reference TRBV19 and TRBJ2-1, is DGGITQSPKYLFRKEGQNVTLSCEQNLNHDAMYWYRQDPGQGLRLIYYSQIVNDFQKGDIAEGYSVSREKKESFPLTVTSAQKNPTAFYLCASPSRGRDSNEQFFGPGTRLTVL.

J is TRBJ2-3 and V is TRBV18, with D tentatively TRBD1 (6 bases). The CDR3 totals 15 residues. Germline V gene lookup returns CDR1 KGHSH and CDR2 LQKENI. Trimming stripped 2 bases from V and 4 bases from J, with 13 bases between. CDR3 bases: TGTGCCAGCTCACCAAGGGGGAGCTGGTCAGATACGCAGTATTTT. Translated, it gives CASSPRGSWSDTQYF.

The chain carries TRBV6-5 and TRBJ1-2; TRBD1 matches 10 bases. The J segment lost 6 bases and the V segment lost 4 bases, leaving 2 bases of the junction unmatched. In germline, CDR1 is MNHEY, CDR2 SVGAGI. The CDR3 has 13 residues. This chain's CDR3 is CASSWTGGDGYTF. The DNA of the CDR3 is TGTGCCAGCAGTTGGACAGGGGGAGATGGCTACACCTTC.

This chain uses TRBV11-3 with TRBJ1-1; 7 positions match TRBD1. Germline V gene sequence: CDR1 SGHNT, CDR2 YENEEA. The CDR3 extends over 13 amino acids. The junction had 6 bases not matched to a gene; V was cut back by 5 bases and J by 6 bases. As DNA, the CDR3 is TGTGCCAGCAGCCGGGACAGAGTATCTGAAGCTTTCTTT. This sequence encodes CASSRDRVSEAFF.

V gene TRBV12-3 or TRBV12-4 combines with J gene TRBJ1-2; TRBD1 is a possible D gene (6 bases). The CDR3 runs 13 residues. Deletions cut 3 bases from V and 2 bases from J, with 7 bases between. DNA of the CDR3: TGTGCCAGCAGTTTGGACAGAAACTATGGCTACACCTTC. Amino acids: CASSLDRNYGYTF.

The chain has TRBV5-4 and TRBJ2-5; TRBD2 matches 13 bases. This CDR3 spans 16 amino acids. Germline CDR1 is SGHNT and CDR2 is YYREEE (reference sequence). Trimming cost V 5 bases and J 1 base; bases outside gene matches: 5. CDR3 coding DNA: TGTGCCAGCAGGGCCGGGACTAGCGGGATCCAAGAGACCCAGTACTTC. Translation gives CASRAGTSGIQETQYF.

The CDR3 DNA is TGTGCCAGCAGCCAAGAGGGGGGGACTTACAATGAGCAGTTCTTC. Translating it yields CASSQEGGTYNEQFF. This rearrangement joins TRBV4-2 to TRBJ2-1; 7 positions agree with TRBD2. Per the germline V gene, CDR1 is LGHNA and CDR2 is YNFKEQ. This CDR3 is 15 amino acids long. V gave up 0 bases and J gave up 4 bases; unmatched junction bases: 3.

The gene calls are TRBV19 and TRBJ1-2; TRBD1 aligns across 7 bases. V shed 5 bases and J 4 bases; nucleotides not matched to a gene: 13. CDR1 and CDR2 (germline): LNHDA, SQIVND (reference sequence). The CDR3 is made up of 16 amino acids. This CDR3 reads CASSARDSRLFYGYTF. CDR3 coding DNA: TGTGCCAGTAGTGCTCGGGACAGTCGTCTGTTCTATGGCTACACCTTC.

V is TRBV19 and J is TRBJ1-1; D may be TRBD1 (5 bases). CDR3 length equals 12 residues. CDR1 LNHDA and CDR2 SQIVND come from the germline V gene (reference sequence). V dropped 11 bases and J dropped 5 bases, with 15 bases sitting between them. DNA of the CDR3: TGTGCCTTGGGGGGAGCGGGGACTGAAGCTTTCTTT. Its protein is CALGGAGTEAFF.

V is TRBV6-2 or TRBV6-3 and J is TRBJ1-1; D is undetermined. Germline values: CDR1 MNHEY, CDR2 SVGEGT. The CDR3 runs 14 residues. Trimming took 2 bases from V and 3 from J, leaving 10 bases between them. CDR3 coding DNA: TGTGCCAGCAGTTACCCGAGGAGATACACTGAAGCTTTCTTT. It yields the protein CASSYPRRYTEAFF.

The chain has TRBV7-9 and TRBJ1-1; the match to TRBD1 covers 7 bases. Per germline, CDR1 SEHNR and CDR2 FQNEAQ (reference sequence). J lost 1 base, V lost 6 bases, and 2 bases had no gene match. The CDR3 is 13 residues long. The CDR3 protein is CASRTGANTEAFF. The CDR3 region has the DNA TGTGCCAGCAGAACAGGGGCGAACACTGAAGCTTTCTTT.

The genes are TRBV30 and TRBJ1-4; possibly TRBD1 for D (6 bases). CDR3 length: 14 amino acids. Germline-derived CDR1 and CDR2 are GTSNPN and SVGIG (reference sequence). Trimming removed 4 bases from V and 4 bases from J, with 13 bases in between. The CDR3 is CAWNGGGLNEKLFF. CDR3 sequence (DNA): TGTGCCTGGAACGGCGGGGGGCTTAATGAAAAACTGTTTTTT.

This chain connects TRBV3-1 (or the pseudogene TRBV3-2) to TRBJ2-7; 8 nucleotides line up with TRBD2. V lost 4 bases, J lost 4 bases, and 9 bases stayed unmatched. CDR1 is LGHDT and CDR2 is YNNKEL in the germline V gene (reference sequence). The CDR3 has 15 residues. CDR3 in DNA: TGTGCCAGCAGCCTCCGATCGGGAGGGCCATACGAGCAGTACTTC. Amino acid sequence: CASSLRSGGPYEQYF.